Given below is one T cell receptor (beta chain) in context. TCRdb processed the RT-PCR reads anew with MiXCR; each CDR3 protein has one entry. The sample shows about a million distinct CDR3 sequences, about a sixth of them seen only once. This entry belongs to a study of patients and donors after allogeneic stem cell transplantation. Trimming left V 8 bases short and J 3 bases short, with 14 bases between. CDR1 is MGHDK, CDR2 SYGVNS, per germline. This CDR3 is 13 amino acids long. The sequenced material came from blood, either unsorted or a sorted T cell fraction (not recorded which). The chain links TRBV25-1 to TRBJ2-7; TRBD1 is a possible D gene (5 bases). The TCR comes from a human donor who was either an allogeneic HSCT recipient or a stem cell or donor lymphocyte infusion donor (not recorded which). It is not recorded whose cells these are; they may come from a transplant donor. The DNA for the CDR3 is TGTGCCAGCCCCGGTAGACAGCACTACGAGCAGTACTTC. Its translation is CASPGRQHYEQYF.